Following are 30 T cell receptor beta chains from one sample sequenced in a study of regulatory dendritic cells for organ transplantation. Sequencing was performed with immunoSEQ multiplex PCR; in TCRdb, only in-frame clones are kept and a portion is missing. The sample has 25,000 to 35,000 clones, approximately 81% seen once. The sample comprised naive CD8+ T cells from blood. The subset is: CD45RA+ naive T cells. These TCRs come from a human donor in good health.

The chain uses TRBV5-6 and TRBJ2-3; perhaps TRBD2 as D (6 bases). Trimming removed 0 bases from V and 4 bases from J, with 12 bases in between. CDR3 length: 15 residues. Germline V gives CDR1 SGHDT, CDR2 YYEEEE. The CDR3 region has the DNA TGTGCCAGCAGCTTGGGGGGGGTCGGGCCAGATACGCAGTATTTT. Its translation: CASSLGGVGPDTQYF. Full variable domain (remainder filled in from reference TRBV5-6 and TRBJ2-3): DAGVTQSPTHLIKTRGQQVTLRCSPKSGHDTVSWYQQALGQGPQFIFQYYEEEERQRGNFPDRFSGHQFPNYSSELNVNALLLGDSALYLCASSLGGVGPDTQYFGPGTRLTVL.

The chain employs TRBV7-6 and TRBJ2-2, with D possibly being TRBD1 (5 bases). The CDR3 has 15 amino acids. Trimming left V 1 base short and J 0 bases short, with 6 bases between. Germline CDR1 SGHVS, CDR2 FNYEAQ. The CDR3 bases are TGTGCCAGCAGCTTAGGGGGCACGAACACCGGGGAGCTGTTTTTT. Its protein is CASSLGGTNTGELFF.

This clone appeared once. The CDR3 protein is CASSQEWSGRQGNYEQYF. For the CDR3, the DNA is TGCGCCAGCAGCCAAGAATGGTCGGGTCGGCAGGGGAACTACGAGCAGTACTTC. This chain uses TRBV4-1 with TRBJ2-7, with a weak D call TRBD1 (6 bases). This CDR3 has 18 amino acids. CDR1 is MGHRA and CDR2 is YSYEKL in the germline V gene. Deletions cut 0 bases from V and 3 bases from J, with 21 bases between.

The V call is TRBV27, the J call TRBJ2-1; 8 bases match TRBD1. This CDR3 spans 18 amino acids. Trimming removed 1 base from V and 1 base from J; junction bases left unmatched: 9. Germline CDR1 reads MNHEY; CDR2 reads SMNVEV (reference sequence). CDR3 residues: CASSLWPPDRASYNEQFF. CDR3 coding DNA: TGTGCCAGCAGTTTATGGCCGCCGGACAGGGCTTCCTACAATGAGCAGTTCTTC.

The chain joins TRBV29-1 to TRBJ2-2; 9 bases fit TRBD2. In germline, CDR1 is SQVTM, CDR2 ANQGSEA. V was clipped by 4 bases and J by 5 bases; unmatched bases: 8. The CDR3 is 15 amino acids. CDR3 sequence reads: CSVVILAGLTGELFF. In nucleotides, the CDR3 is TGCAGCGTTGTTATCCTAGCGGGATTGACCGGGGAGCTGTTTTTT.

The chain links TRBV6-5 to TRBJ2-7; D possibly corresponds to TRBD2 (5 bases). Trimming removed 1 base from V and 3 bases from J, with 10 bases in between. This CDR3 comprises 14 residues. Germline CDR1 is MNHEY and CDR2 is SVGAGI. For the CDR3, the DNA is TGTGCCAGCAGTTACTTGCCTAGCCACTACGAGCAGTACTTC. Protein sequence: CASSYLPSHYEQYF.

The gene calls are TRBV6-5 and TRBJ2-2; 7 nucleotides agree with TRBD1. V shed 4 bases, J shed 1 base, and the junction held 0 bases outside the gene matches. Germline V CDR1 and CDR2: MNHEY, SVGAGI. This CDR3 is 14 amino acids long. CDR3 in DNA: TGTGCCAGCAGTTCAGGGGGGAACACCGGGGAGCTGTTTTTT. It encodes CASSSGGNTGELFF.

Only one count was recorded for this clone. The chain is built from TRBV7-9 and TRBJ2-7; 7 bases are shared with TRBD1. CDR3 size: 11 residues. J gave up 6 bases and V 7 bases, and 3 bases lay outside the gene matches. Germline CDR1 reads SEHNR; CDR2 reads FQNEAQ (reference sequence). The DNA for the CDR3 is TGTGCCAGCATCGCAGGGGGCGAGCAGTACTTC. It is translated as CASIAGGEQYF.

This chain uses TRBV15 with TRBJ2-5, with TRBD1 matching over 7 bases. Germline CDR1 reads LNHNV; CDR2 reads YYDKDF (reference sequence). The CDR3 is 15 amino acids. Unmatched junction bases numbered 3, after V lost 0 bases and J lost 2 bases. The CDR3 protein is CATSRDGTEQETQYF. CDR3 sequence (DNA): TGTGCCACCAGCAGAGATGGGACAGAACAAGAGACCCAGTACTTC.

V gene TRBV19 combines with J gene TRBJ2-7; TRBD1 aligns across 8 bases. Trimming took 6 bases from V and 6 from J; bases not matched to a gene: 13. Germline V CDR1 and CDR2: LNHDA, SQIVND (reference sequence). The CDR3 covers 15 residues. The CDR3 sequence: CASSPTQGALSEQYF. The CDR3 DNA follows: TGTGCCAGTAGCCCCACCCAGGGGGCGCTTTCCGAGCAGTACTTC.

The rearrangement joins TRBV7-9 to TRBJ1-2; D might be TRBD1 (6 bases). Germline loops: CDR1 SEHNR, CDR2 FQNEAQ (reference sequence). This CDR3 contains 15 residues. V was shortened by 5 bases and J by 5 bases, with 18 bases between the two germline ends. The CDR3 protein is CASSVTGISVYGYTF. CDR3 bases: TGTGCCAGCAGCGTCACAGGGATTTCGGTTTATGGCTACACCTTC.

CDR3 region: CASSQAGGRNEQFF. CDR3 nucleotides: TGCGCCAGCAGCCAAGCGGGGGGGCGGAATGAGCAGTTCTTC. J is TRBJ2-1 and V is TRBV4-1; 8 bases are shared with TRBD2. V shed 1 base, J shed 7 bases, and the junction held 3 bases outside the gene matches. CDR1 is MGHRA, CDR2 YSYEKL, per germline. This CDR3 is 14 amino acids long.

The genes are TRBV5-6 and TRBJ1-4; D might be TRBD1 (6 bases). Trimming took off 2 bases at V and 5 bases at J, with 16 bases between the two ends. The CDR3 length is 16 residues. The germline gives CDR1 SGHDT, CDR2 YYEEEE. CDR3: CASSFEQGPGNEKLFF. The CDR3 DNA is TGTGCCAGCAGCTTTGAACAGGGCCCAGGAAATGAAAAACTGTTTTTT.

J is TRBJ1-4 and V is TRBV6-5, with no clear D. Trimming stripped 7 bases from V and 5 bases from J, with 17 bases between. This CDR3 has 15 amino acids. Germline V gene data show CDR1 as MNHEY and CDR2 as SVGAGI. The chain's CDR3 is CASTPYATLNEKLFF. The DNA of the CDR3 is TGTGCCAGCACCCCTTACGCCACCCTAAATGAAAAACTGTTTTTT.

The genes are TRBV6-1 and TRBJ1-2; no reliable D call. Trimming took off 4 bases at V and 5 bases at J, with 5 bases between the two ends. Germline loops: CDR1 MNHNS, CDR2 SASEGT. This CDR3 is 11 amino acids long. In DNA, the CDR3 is TGTGCCAGCAGTGTCCGGTATGGCTACACCTTC. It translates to CASSVRYGYTF.

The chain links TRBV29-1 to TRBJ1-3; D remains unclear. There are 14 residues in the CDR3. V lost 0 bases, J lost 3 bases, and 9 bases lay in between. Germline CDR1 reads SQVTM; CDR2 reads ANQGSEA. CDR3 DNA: TGCAGCGTTGAAGATATAGCCTTTGGAAACACCATATATTTT. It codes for CSVEDIAFGNTIYF.

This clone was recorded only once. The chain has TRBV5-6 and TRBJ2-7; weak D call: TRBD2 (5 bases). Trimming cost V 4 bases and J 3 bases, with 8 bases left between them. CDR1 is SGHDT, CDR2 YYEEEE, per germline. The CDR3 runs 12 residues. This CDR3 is CASSNGVYEQYF. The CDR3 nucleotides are TGTGCCAGCAGCAACGGGGTCTACGAGCAGTACTTC.

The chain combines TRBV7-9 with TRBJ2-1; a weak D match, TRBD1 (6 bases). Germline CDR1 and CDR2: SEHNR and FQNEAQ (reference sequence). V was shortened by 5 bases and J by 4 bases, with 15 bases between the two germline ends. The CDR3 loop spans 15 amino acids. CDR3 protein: CASSGRPDSYNEQFF. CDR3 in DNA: TGTGCCAGCAGCGGACGCCCGGACAGTTACAATGAGCAGTTCTTC.

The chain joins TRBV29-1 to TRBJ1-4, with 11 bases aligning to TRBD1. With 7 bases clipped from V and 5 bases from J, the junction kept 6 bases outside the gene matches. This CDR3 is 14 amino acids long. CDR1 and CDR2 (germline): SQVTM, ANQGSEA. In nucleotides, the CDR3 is TGCAGCGCCTGGACAGGGGGCCGGAATGAAAAACTGTTTTTT. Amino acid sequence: CSAWTGGRNEKLFF.

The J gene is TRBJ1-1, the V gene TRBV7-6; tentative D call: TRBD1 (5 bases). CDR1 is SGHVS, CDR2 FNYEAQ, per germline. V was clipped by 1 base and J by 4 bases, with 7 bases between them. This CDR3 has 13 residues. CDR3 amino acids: CASSLGGRTEAFF. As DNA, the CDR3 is TGTGCCAGCAGCTTAGGGGGCCGCACTGAAGCTTTCTTT.

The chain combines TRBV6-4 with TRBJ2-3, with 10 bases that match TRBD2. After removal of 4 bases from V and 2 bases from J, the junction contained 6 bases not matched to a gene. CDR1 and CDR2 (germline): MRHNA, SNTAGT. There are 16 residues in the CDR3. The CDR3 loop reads CASSVLAGAPTDTQYF. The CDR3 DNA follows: TGTGCCAGCAGTGTTCTAGCGGGGGCCCCCACAGATACGCAGTATTTT.

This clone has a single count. In nucleotides, the CDR3 is TGTGCCAGCAGCCCCCCACGAGCGGGGGACGTGTTCTTC. Translating it yields CASSPPRAGDVFF. The chain joins TRBV9 to TRBJ2-1; 8 nucleotides agree with TRBD2. V trimming: 4 bases; J trimming: 15 bases; junction bases outside the gene matches: 12. This CDR3 region has 13 residues. CDR1 and CDR2 from the germline V gene are SGDLS and YYNGEE. Combining the CDR3 with reference TRBV9 and TRBJ2-1 gives the whole variable domain DSGVTQTPKHLITATGQRVTLRCSPRSGDLSVYWYQQSLDQGLQFLIQYYNGEERAKGNILERFSAQQFPDLHSELNLSSLELGDSALYFCASSPPRAGDVFFGPGTRLTVL.

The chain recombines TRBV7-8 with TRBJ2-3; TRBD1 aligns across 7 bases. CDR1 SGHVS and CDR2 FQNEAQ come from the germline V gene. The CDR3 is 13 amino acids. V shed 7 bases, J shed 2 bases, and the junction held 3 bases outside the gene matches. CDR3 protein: CASNQGDTDTQYF. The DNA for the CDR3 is TGTGCCAGCAACCAGGGGGACACAGATACGCAGTATTTT. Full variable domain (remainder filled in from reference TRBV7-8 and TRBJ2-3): GAGVSQSPRYKVAKRGQDVALRCDPISGHVSLFWYQQALGQGPEFLTYFQNEAQLDKSGLPSDRFFAERPEGSVSTLKIQRTQQEDSAVYLCASNQGDTDTQYFGPGTRLTVL.

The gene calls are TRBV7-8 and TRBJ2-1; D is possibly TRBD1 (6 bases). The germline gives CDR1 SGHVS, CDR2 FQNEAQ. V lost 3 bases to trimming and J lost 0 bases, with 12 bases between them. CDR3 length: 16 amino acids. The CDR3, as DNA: TGTGCCAGCAGCTTCACCAGGGGCAGCTCCTACAATGAGCAGTTCTTC. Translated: CASSFTRGSSYNEQFF.

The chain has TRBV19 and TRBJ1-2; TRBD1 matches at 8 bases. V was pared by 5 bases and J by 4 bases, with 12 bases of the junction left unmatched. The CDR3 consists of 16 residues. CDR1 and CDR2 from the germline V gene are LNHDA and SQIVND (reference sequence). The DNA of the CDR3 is TGTGCCAGTAGTCTGAGTACAGGGGGATCTCGCTATGGCTACACCTTC. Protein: CASSLSTGGSRYGYTF.

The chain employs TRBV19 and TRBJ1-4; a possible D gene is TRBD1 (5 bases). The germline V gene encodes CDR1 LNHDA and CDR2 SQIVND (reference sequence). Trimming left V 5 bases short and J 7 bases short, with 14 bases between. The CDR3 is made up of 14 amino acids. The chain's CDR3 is CASSPPSGGEKLFF. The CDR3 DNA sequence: TGTGCCAGTAGTCCCCCCAGCGGGGGTGAAAAACTGTTTTTT.

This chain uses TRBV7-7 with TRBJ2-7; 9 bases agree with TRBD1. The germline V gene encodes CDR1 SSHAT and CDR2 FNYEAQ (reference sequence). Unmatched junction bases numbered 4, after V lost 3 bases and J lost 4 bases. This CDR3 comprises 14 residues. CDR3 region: CASSLDRGGYEQYF. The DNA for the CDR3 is TGTGCCAGCAGCTTGGACAGGGGAGGATACGAGCAGTACTTC.

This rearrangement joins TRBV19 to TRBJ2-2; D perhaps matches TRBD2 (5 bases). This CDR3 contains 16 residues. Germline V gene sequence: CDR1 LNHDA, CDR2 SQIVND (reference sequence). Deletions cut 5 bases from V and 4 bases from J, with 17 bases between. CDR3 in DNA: TGTGCCAGTAGTCAAGGACGGACTGCCACCACCGGGGAGCTGTTTTTT. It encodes CASSQGRTATTGELFF. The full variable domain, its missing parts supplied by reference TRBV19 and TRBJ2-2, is DGGITQSPKYLFRKEGQNVTLSCEQNLNHDAMYWYRQDPGQGLRLIYYSQIVNDFQKGDIAEGYSVSREKKESFPLTVTSAQKNPTAFYLCASSQGRTATTGELFFGEGSRLTVL.

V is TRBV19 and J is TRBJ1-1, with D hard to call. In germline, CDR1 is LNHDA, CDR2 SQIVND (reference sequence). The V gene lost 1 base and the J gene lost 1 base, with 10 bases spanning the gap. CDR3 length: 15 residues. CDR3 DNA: TGTGCCAGTAGTATAGGCCGCGGTCGGAACACTGAAGCTTTCTTT. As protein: CASSIGRGRNTEAFF.

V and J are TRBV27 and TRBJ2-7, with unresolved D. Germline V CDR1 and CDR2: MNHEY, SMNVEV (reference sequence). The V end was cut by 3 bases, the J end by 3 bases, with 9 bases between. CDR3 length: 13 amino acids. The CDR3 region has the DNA TGTGCCAGCAGTTTTGGTAGACACTACGAGCAGTACTTC. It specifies CASSFGRHYEQYF.